A single sample gave rise to the 14 T cell receptor beta chains below, sequenced in a study of T cells in Graves' hyperthyroidism and ophthalmopathy. TCR beta CDR3 region amplification was performed from RNA transcripts. Initially, a first-round RT-PCR of the TCR CDR3 employed the HTBI primer set. TCRdb reanalysed the multiplex PCR reads using MiXCR and keeps one entry per CDR3 protein. The sample holds around 600,000 distinct CDR3 sequences, approximately 15% seen once. The sequenced sample consisted of blood. These receptors all stem from a woman younger than 35 with Graves' ophthalmopathy.

This clonotype occurred many times. V usage is TRBV2 and J usage is TRBJ2-1; TRBD2 matches 13 bases. The length of the CDR3 is 17 residues. V trimming: 6 bases; J trimming: 0 bases; junction bases outside the gene matches: 5. Germline V CDR1 and CDR2: SNHLY, FYNNEI. The CDR3 is CASRETSGRSSYNEQFF. The CDR3, as DNA: TGTGCCAGCAGGGAGACTAGCGGGAGGAGCTCCTACAATGAGCAGTTCTTC.

This clonotype occurred many times. This chain joins TRBV5-1 and TRBJ1-2, with 7 nucleotides matching TRBD1. With 5 bases clipped from V and 5 bases from J, the junction kept 9 bases outside the gene matches. Germline CDR1 is SGHRS and CDR2 is YFSETQ. The CDR3 is 14 residues long. DNA of the CDR3: TGCGCCAGCAGGACCGGGACAGTTGAATATGGCTACACCTTC. It yields the protein CASRTGTVEYGYTF.

Only a few counts were recorded for this clonotype. The J gene is TRBJ2-7, the V gene TRBV20-1; 10 bases line up with TRBD1. There are 14 residues in the CDR3. The trim removed 2 bases at V and 5 bases at J, leaving 6 bases unmatched. CDR1 and CDR2 from the germline V gene are DFQATT and SNEGSKA (reference sequence). The CDR3 DNA follows: TGCAGTGCTAGACAGCGGACAGGGGGTAACGAGCAGTACTTC. Translating gives CSARQRTGGNEQYF.

The table lists this clonotype with many counts. The chain recombines TRBV20-1 with TRBJ1-1; possible D gene TRBD1, 6 bases. Germline CDR1 and CDR2: DFQATT and SNEGSKA (reference sequence). Between the trimmed V and J ends, which lost 5 bases and 2 bases, there was a span of 18 bases. This CDR3 has 15 residues. CDR3 loop: CSASRGDIYNTEAFF. DNA of the CDR3: TGCAGTGCTTCTAGGGGGGACATCTACAACACTGAAGCTTTCTTT.

The table lists this clonotype with many counts. At one of its ends the junction is not consistent with the germline gene, which may arise from a read error. The J gene is TRBJ2-2, the V gene TRBV20-1, with TRBD2 matching 8 bases. This CDR3 region has 17 residues. Germline-derived CDR1 and CDR2 are DFQATT and SNEGSKA (reference sequence). CDR3 bases: TGTAGTGCTAGACCTCCGGGACTAGGTTCGAACACCGGGGAGCTGTTTTTT. Its protein product is CSARPPGLGSNTGELFF.

This chain connects TRBV20-1 to TRBJ2-7; perhaps D is TRBD1 or TRBD2 (7 bases each). CDR3 size: 16 residues. Germline CDR1 and CDR2: DFQATT and SNEGSKA (reference sequence). The ends were cut back, 3 bases at V and 5 bases at J, with 23 bases in the middle. Written as DNA, the CDR3 is TGCAGTGCTAGCTCCGGGGGGACAGACAGGTCCGACGAGCAGTACTTC. This gives the protein CSASSGGTDRSDEQYF.

This clonotype has just a few counts. The J gene is TRBJ2-2, the V gene TRBV27; D is perhaps TRBD2 (5 bases). V was clipped by 6 bases and J by 6 bases, with 14 bases between them. Per the germline V gene, CDR1 is MNHEY and CDR2 is SMNVEV (reference sequence). The CDR3 consists of 14 residues. The CDR3: CASSWKSGSGELFF. The CDR3 nucleotides are TGTGCCAGCAGCTGGAAGTCGGGGTCCGGGGAGCTGTTTTTT.

The V and J genes are TRBV20-1 and TRBJ1-5, with 11 nucleotides matching TRBD1. The CDR3 loop spans 14 amino acids. Per germline, CDR1 DFQATT and CDR2 SNEGSKA (reference sequence). V shed 0 bases and J 6 bases; nucleotides not matched to a gene: 1. The chain's CDR3 is CSAREGTGGQPQHF. The CDR3 DNA is TGCAGTGCTAGAGAAGGGACAGGGGGTCAGCCCCAGCATTTT.

This chain uses TRBV12-3 or TRBV12-4 with TRBJ1-2; maybe TRBD1 (6 bases). CDR3 length equals 13 residues. V was trimmed by 6 bases and J by 6 bases, leaving 14 bases between them. This CDR3 reads CASSSAGENGYTF. The CDR3 bases are TGTGCCAGCAGCTCGGCAGGGGAGAATGGCTACACCTTC.

This clonotype has a count of ten or more. The CDR3 DNA follows: TGTGCCAGCTCCCAGGGAGGTTGGCGCGAGCAGTACTTC. This gives the protein CASSQGGWREQYF. The chain combines TRBV18 with TRBJ2-7, with D possibly matching TRBD2 (6 bases). This CDR3 is 13 amino acids long. V dropped 6 bases and J dropped 6 bases, with 15 bases sitting between them. CDR1 KGHSH and CDR2 LQKENI come from the germline V gene. Full variable domain (outside the CDR3, taken from reference TRBV18 and TRBJ2-7): NAGVMQNPRHLVRRRGQEARLRCSPMKGHSHVYWYRQLPEEGLKFMVYLQKENIIDESGMPKERFSAEFPKEGPSILRIQQVVRGDSAAYFCASSQGGWREQYFGPGTRLTVT.

This clonotype was seen more than once but under ten times. The rearrangement links TRBV7-9 to TRBJ2-7; D gene uncertain. Germline assignment: CDR1 SEHNR and CDR2 FQNEAQ (reference sequence). V gave up 2 bases and J gave up 6 bases, with 5 bases separating them. The CDR3 spans 11 residues. The CDR3 coding sequence is TGTGCCAGCAGCTTATCGCGCGAGCAGTACTTC. It specifies CASSLSREQYF. The whole variable domain, remainder taken from reference TRBV7-9 and TRBJ2-7, is DTGVSQNPRHKITKRGQNVTFRCDPISEHNRLYWYRQTLGQGPEFLTYFQNEAQLEKSRLLSDRFSAERPKGSFSTLEIQRTEQGDSAMYLCASSLSREQYFGPGTRLTVT.

The sample holds a few counts of this clonotype. The chain links TRBV20-1 to TRBJ1-1; no reliable D call. This CDR3 region has 15 residues. The germline V gene encodes CDR1 DFQATT and CDR2 SNEGSKA (reference sequence). Trimming removed 0 bases at V and 5 bases at J, with 16 bases between. The CDR3 loop reads CSARDPRNSETEAFF. In DNA form, the CDR3 reads TGCAGTGCTAGAGATCCCAGAAATTCGGAAACTGAAGCTTTCTTT.

A few counts support this clonotype. This sequence joins TRBV5-1 and TRBJ2-1, with 11 nucleotides matching TRBD2. The CDR3 is made up of 14 amino acids. The germline V gene has CDR1 SGHRS and CDR2 YFSETQ. The junction had 4 bases not matched to a gene; V was cut back by 6 bases and J by 5 bases. The CDR3, as DNA: TGCGCCAGCACACTAGCGGGAGTGGACAATGAGCAGTTCTTC. Amino acids: CASTLAGVDNEQFF. Looking up the rest from reference TRBV5-1 and TRBJ2-1 gives the full variable domain: KAGVTQTPRYLIKTRGQQVTLSCSPISGHRSVSWYQQTPGQGLQFLFEYFSETQRNKGNFPGRFSGRQFSNSRSEMNVSTLELGDSALYLCASTLAGVDNEQFFGPGTRLTVL.

This clonotype came up many times. The chain is built from TRBV3-1 and TRBJ1-3, with a possible D match to TRBD1 (5 bases). The germline CDR1 and CDR2 sequences are LGHDT and YNNKEL (reference sequence). V shed 4 bases and J shed 2 bases, with 9 bases lying between them. There are 14 residues in the CDR3. CDR3 bases: TGTGCCAGCAGCCGCGGGACGACTGGAAACACCATATATTTT. It encodes CASSRGTTGNTIYF.